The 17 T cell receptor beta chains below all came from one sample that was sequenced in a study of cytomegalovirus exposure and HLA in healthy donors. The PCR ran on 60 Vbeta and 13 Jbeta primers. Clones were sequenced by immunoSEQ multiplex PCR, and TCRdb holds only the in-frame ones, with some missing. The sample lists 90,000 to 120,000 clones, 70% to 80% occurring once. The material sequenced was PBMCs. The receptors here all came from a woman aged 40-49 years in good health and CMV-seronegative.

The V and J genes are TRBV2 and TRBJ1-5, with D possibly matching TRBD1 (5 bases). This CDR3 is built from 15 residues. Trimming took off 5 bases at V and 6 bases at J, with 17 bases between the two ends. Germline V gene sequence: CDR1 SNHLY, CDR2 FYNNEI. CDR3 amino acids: CASSLDGQGFQPQHF. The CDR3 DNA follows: TGTGCCAGCAGTCTGGACGGACAAGGGTTTCAGCCCCAGCATTTT.

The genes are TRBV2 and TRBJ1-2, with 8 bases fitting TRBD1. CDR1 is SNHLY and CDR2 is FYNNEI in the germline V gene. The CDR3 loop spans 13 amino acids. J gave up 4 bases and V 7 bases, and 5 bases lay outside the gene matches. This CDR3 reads CASMRTGSYGYTF. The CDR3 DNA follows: TGTGCCAGCATGAGGACAGGGAGCTATGGCTACACCTTC.

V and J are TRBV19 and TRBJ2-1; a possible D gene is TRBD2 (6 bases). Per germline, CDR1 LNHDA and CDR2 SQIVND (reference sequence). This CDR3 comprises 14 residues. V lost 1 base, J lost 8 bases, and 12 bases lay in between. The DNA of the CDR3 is TGTGCCAGTAGTATAGCACTAGCAAGCCATGAGCAGTTCTTC. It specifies CASSIALASHEQFF. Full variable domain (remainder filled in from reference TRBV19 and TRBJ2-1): DGGITQSPKYLFRKEGQNVTLSCEQNLNHDAMYWYRQDPGQGLRLIYYSQIVNDFQKGDIAEGYSVSREKKESFPLTVTSAQKNPTAFYLCASSIALASHEQFFGPGTRLTVL.

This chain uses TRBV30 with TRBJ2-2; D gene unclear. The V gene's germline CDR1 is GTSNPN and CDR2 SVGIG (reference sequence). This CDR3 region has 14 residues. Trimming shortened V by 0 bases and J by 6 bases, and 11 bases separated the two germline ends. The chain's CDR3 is CAWSVQIQAGELFF. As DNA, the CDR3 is TGTGCCTGGAGTGTACAAATTCAAGCCGGGGAGCTGTTTTTT.

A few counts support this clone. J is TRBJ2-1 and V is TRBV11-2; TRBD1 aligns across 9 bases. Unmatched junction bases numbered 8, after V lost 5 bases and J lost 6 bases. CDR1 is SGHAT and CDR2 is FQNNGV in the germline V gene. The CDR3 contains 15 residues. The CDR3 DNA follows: TGTGCCAGCAGCGTACCGGGACAGGGCCCCAATGAGCAGTTCTTC. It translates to CASSVPGQGPNEQFF. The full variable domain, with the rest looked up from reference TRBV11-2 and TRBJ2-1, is EAGVAQSPRYKIIEKRQSVAFWCNPISGHATLYWYQQILGQGPKLLIQFQNNGVVDDSQLPKDRFSAERLKGVDSTLKIQPAKLEDSAVYLCASSVPGQGPNEQFFGPGTRLTVL.

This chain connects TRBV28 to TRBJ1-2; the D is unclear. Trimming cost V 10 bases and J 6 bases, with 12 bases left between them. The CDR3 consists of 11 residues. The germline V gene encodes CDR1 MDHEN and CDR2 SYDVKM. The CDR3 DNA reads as TGTGCCATCCCCTCGGTGAATGGCTACACCTTC. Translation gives CAIPSVNGYTF.

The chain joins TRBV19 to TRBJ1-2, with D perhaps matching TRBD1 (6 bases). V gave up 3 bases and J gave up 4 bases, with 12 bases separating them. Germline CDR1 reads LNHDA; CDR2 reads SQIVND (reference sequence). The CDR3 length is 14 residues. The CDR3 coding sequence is TGTGCCAGTAGTATCGGGGTCAGGGGCTATGGCTACACCTTC. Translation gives CASSIGVRGYGYTF.

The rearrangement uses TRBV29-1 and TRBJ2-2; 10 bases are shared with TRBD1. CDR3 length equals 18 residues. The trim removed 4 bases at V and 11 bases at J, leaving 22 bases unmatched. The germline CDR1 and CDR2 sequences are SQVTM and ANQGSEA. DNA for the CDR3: TGCAGCGTTGCCCTCGCCCGGGACAGGGGAGGGGTCACCGTTGAGCTGTTTTTT. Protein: CSVALARDRGGVTVELFF.

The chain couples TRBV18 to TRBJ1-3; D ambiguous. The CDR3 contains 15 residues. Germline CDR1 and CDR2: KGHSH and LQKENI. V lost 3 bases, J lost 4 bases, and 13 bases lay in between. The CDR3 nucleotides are TGTGCCAGCTCACCTTACGGGTCATCCGGAAACACCATATATTTT. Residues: CASSPYGSSGNTIYF.

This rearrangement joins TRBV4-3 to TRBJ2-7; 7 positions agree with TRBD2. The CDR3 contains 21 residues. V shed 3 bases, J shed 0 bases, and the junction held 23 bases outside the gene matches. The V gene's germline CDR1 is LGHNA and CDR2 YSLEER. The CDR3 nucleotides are TGCGCCAGCAGCCAGAGGGGACGGGAGGTTTGCTCCCCGGGCTTCTCCTACGAGCAGTACTTC. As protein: CASSQRGREVCSPGFSYEQYF.

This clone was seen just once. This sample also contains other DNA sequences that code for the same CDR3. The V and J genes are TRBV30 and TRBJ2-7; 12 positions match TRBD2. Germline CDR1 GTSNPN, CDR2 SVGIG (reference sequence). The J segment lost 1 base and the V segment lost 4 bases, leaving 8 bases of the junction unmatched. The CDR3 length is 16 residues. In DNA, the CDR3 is TGTGCCTGGACCAGCGGGACTAGCGGGCCTTCCTACGAGCAGTACTTC. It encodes CAWTSGTSGPSYEQYF.

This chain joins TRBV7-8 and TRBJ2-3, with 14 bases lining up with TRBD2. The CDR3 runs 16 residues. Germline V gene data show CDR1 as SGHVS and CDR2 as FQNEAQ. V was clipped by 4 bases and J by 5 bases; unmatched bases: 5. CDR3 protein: CASSSGTSGGGDTQYF. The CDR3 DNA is TGTGCCAGCAGCTCCGGGACTAGCGGGGGAGGAGATACGCAGTATTTT.

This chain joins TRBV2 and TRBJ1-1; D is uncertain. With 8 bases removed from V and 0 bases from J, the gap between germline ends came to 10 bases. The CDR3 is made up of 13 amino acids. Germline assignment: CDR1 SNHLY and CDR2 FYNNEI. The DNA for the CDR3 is TGTGCCAGCTCCGGGTCATTGAACACTGAAGCTTTCTTT. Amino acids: CASSGSLNTEAFF.

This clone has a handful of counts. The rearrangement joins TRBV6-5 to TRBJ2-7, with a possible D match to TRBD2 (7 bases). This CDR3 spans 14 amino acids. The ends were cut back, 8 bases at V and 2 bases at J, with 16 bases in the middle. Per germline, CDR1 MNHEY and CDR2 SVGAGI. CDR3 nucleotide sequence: TGTGCCAGCGGAAGGGGGGGCCAGGCCTACGAGCAGTACTTC. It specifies CASGRGGQAYEQYF.

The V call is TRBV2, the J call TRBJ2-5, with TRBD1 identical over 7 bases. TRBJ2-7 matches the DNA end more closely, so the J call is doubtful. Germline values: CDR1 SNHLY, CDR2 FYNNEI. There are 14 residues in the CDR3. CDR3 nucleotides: TGTGCCAGCAGTGTACGGCAGGGGGCCTACGAGCAGTACTTC. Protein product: CASSVRQGAYEQYF.

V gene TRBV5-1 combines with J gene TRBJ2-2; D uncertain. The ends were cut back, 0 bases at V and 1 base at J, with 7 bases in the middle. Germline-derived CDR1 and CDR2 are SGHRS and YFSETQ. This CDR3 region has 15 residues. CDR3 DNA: TGCGCCAGCAGCTTGGCCGCGGAGAACACCGGGGAGCTGTTTTTT. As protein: CASSLAAENTGELFF.

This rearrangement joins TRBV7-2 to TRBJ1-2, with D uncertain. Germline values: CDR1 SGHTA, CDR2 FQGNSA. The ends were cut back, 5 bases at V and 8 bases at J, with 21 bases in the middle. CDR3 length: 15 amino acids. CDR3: CASSQSGLGEAGYTF. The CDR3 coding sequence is TGTGCCAGCAGCCAAAGCGGCCTAGGCGAGGCGGGCTACACCTTC.